These 23 T cell receptor beta chains came from one sample sequenced in a study of cytomegalovirus exposure and HLA in healthy donors. Generated by immunoSEQ multiplex PCR, the TCRdb table keeps only in-frame clones and is missing some. The sample carries around 200,000 clones, roughly 81% recorded once. The sequencing sample was made of PBMCs. The receptors stem from a woman aged 25 to 39 in good health and CMV-seronegative.

The gene calls are TRBV7-2 and TRBJ2-2, with TRBD2 matching over 8 bases. This CDR3 spans 14 amino acids. Germline assignment: CDR1 SGHTA and CDR2 FQGNSA. Trimming removed 5 bases from V and 4 bases from J; junction bases left unmatched: 3. CDR3 region: CASSVLAVTGELFF. The DNA for the CDR3 is TGTGCCAGCAGCGTACTAGCGGTCACCGGGGAGCTGTTTTTT.

The gene calls are TRBV7-9 and TRBJ2-1; unclear D gene. V lost 3 bases to trimming and J lost 5 bases, with 2 bases between them. The CDR3 has 11 amino acids. Germline lookup yields CDR1 SEHNR and CDR2 FQNEAQ (reference sequence). CDR3 nucleotides: TGTGCCAGCAGCTTCGACAATGAGCAGTTCTTC. Its protein product is CASSFDNEQFF.

This clone was seen more than once but under ten times. In nucleotides, the CDR3 is TGTGCCAGCAGCGGAGGGCCCTACGAGCAGTACTTC. It specifies CASSGGPYEQYF. J is TRBJ2-7 and V is TRBV28; D is possibly TRBD2 (6 bases). Germline CDR1 is MDHEN and CDR2 is SYDVKM. CDR3 length: 12 amino acids. V was trimmed by 6 bases and J by 2 bases, leaving 8 bases between them.

The V call is TRBV9, the J call TRBJ1-1, with 7 bases lining up with TRBD1. Trimming at V came to 5 bases and at J to 6 bases, leaving 7 bases not matched to a gene. The CDR3 runs to 13 residues. Germline V CDR1 and CDR2: SGDLS, YYNGEE. In DNA form, the CDR3 reads TGTGCCAGCAGGGGACAGTTGATGTCTGAAGCTTTCTTT. Translated: CASRGQLMSEAFF.

This sequence joins TRBV5-4 and TRBJ2-1, with 9 bases lining up with TRBD1. Trimming cost V 4 bases and J 8 bases; bases outside gene matches: 10. CDR1 is SGHNT and CDR2 is YYREEE in the germline V gene (reference sequence). The CDR3 consists of 15 residues. The CDR3 DNA sequence: TGTGCCAGCAGCCTACCGGGACAGGGTGGCTATGAGCAGTTCTTC. Translating gives CASSLPGQGGYEQFF. The full variable domain, with the rest looked up from reference TRBV5-4 and TRBJ2-1, is ETGVTQSPTHLIKTRGQQVTLRCSSQSGHNTVSWYQQALGQGPQFIFQYYREEENGRGNFPPRFSGLQFPNYSSELNVNALELDDSALYLCASSLPGQGGYEQFFGPGTRLTVL.

The V and J genes are TRBV4-1 and TRBJ2-7; weak D call: TRBD1 (5 bases). V was trimmed by 8 bases and J by 2 bases, leaving 19 bases between them. Per germline, CDR1 MGHRA and CDR2 YSYEKL. The CDR3 runs to 15 residues. CDR3 amino acids: CASSSPIGEAYEQYF. The CDR3 DNA follows: TGCGCCAGCTCTTCCCCCATAGGGGAAGCCTACGAGCAGTACTTC.

This clone was picked up a small number of times. This chain uses TRBV7-9 with TRBJ2-7; TRBD1 is a possible D gene (5 bases). Germline V gene sequence: CDR1 SEHNR, CDR2 FQNEAQ (reference sequence). Trimming removed 3 bases from V and 3 bases from J, with 9 bases in between. The CDR3 has 13 amino acids. As DNA, the CDR3 is TGTGCCAGCAGCTTCGACAGATACTACGAGCAGTACTTC. Translated: CASSFDRYYEQYF.

The rearrangement links TRBV19 to TRBJ1-5; D possibly corresponds to TRBD1 (5 bases). There are 17 residues in the CDR3. CDR1 is LNHDA and CDR2 is SQIVND in the germline V gene (reference sequence). Deletions cut 6 bases from V and 5 bases from J, with 23 bases between. The CDR3 nucleotides are TGTGCCAGTAGCCGGAATAGGGGATTGGGTTACGATCAGCCCCAGCATTTT. The encoded protein is CASSRNRGLGYDQPQHF.

The chain uses TRBV19 and TRBJ2-2; no clear D. CDR3 length: 12 amino acids. V was clipped by 9 bases and J by 6 bases, with 11 bases between them. Germline lookup yields CDR1 LNHDA and CDR2 SQIVND (reference sequence). The chain's CDR3 is CASAQVAGELFF. The CDR3 DNA follows: TGTGCCAGCGCGCAGGTCGCCGGGGAGCTGTTTTTT.

CDR3 loop: CSTGQGAGSYEQYF. The CDR3 coding sequence is TGCAGCACAGGACAGGGGGCAGGGTCCTACGAGCAGTACTTC. The chain carries TRBV29-1 and TRBJ2-7; the match to TRBD1 covers 11 bases. Germline CDR1 is SQVTM and CDR2 is ANQGSEA. With 8 bases clipped from V and 1 base from J, the junction kept 7 bases outside the gene matches. The CDR3 loop spans 14 amino acids.

V and J are TRBV10-2 and TRBJ2-3; 8 nucleotides align to TRBD1. The CDR3 contains 16 residues. Germline-derived CDR1 and CDR2 are WSHSY and SAAADI. V gave up 11 bases and J gave up 3 bases; unmatched junction bases: 16. CDR3 loop: CACATGDRLITDTQYF. As DNA, the CDR3 is TGCGCCTGCGCCACGGGGGACAGGTTGATTACAGATACGCAGTATTTT.

This clone came up once. Here the CDR3 DNA reads TGTGCCAGCAGTGACCGTGCGGGAGGGATCAGAGATACGCAGTATTTT. It yields the protein CASSDRAGGIRDTQYF. The rearrangement uses TRBV6-1 and TRBJ2-3; 9 bases agree with TRBD2. The CDR3 length is 16 residues. From germline, CDR1 is MNHNS and CDR2 SASEGT. Losses at the gene ends were 3 bases for V and 5 bases for J; bases not matched to a gene: 9.

The chain employs TRBV18 and TRBJ2-6; a weak D match, TRBD1 (5 bases). CDR1 and CDR2 (germline): KGHSH, LQKENI. The CDR3 spans 16 residues. Trimming removed 2 bases from V and 0 bases from J, with 8 bases in between. The CDR3 DNA reads TGTGCCAGCTCACCAGACAGACACTCTGGGGCCAACGTCCTGACTTTC. Encoded protein: CASSPDRHSGANVLTF.

V usage is TRBV2 and J usage is TRBJ1-2, with a possible D match to TRBD1 (5 bases). The V gene's germline CDR1 is SNHLY and CDR2 FYNNEI. V shed 3 bases and J shed 3 bases, with 8 bases lying between them. CDR3 length equals 13 residues. The CDR3 DNA follows: TGTGCCAGCAGTGACGGGGGGGACTATGGCTACACCTTC. Its protein is CASSDGGDYGYTF.

The chain has TRBV19 and TRBJ1-5; D is uncertain. The CDR3 runs to 14 residues. Germline values: CDR1 LNHDA, CDR2 SQIVND (reference sequence). The CDR3: CAPAKARSNQPQHF. CDR3 in DNA: TGTGCTCCCGCAAAGGCCAGGAGCAATCAGCCCCAGCATTTT.

The rearrangement links TRBV11-2 to TRBJ2-7; TRBD1 agrees at 8 bases. The germline CDR1 and CDR2 sequences are SGHAT and FQNNGV. V lost 5 bases and J lost 8; bases outside the gene matches: 11. This CDR3 region has 14 residues. CDR3 sequence: CASSKGQALFQQYF. CDR3 sequence (DNA): TGTGCCAGCAGCAAGGGACAGGCCCTTTTCCAGCAGTACTTC.

The chain carries TRBV7-9 and TRBJ2-3; D ambiguous. There are 14 residues in the CDR3. The germline gives CDR1 SEHNR, CDR2 FQNEAQ (reference sequence). V was pared by 1 base and J by 1 base, with 6 bases between. The CDR3 region is CASSLDRGTDTQYF. The CDR3 bases are TGTGCCAGCAGCTTAGATCGGGGCACAGATACGCAGTATTTT.

The rearrangement links TRBV30 to TRBJ1-1; D not certain. The CDR3 extends over 12 amino acids. The V gene lost 3 bases and the J gene lost 5 bases, with 10 bases spanning the gap. The germline V gene encodes CDR1 GTSNPN and CDR2 SVGIG (reference sequence). The CDR3, as DNA: TGTGCCTGGAGGGGGAGGGTTACTGAAGCTTTCTTT. Its protein is CAWRGRVTEAFF. Together with reference TRBV30 and TRBJ1-1, the CDR3 gives the full variable domain: SQTIHQWPATLVQPVGSPLSLECTVEGTSNPNLYWYRQAAGRGLQLLFYSVGIGQISSEVPQNLSASRPQDRQFILSSKKLLLSDSGFYLCAWRGRVTEAFFGQGTRLTVV.

This chain uses TRBV6-5 with TRBJ1-2; 7 nucleotides match TRBD1. V gave up 6 bases and J gave up 6 bases; unmatched junction bases: 4. This CDR3 has 12 residues. From germline, CDR1 is MNHEY and CDR2 SVGAGI. This chain's CDR3 is CASSRQGHGYTF. The CDR3, as DNA: TGTGCCAGCAGCCGACAGGGACATGGCTACACCTTC.

The CDR3 sequence is CASSLTRDNEQFF. In nucleotides, the CDR3 is TGTGCCAGCAGCCTTACTAGGGACAATGAGCAGTTCTTC. The chain carries TRBV5-4 and TRBJ2-1, with a weak D call TRBD2 (5 bases). V lost 4 bases and J 5 bases, leaving 10 bases between the germline ends. Per the germline V gene, CDR1 is SGHNT and CDR2 is YYREEE (reference sequence). This CDR3 has 13 residues.

The chain has TRBV6-1 and TRBJ2-7, with D perhaps matching TRBD2 (5 bases). CDR1 is MNHNS, CDR2 SASEGT, per germline. With 7 bases removed from V and 4 bases from J, the gap between germline ends came to 14 bases. CDR3 size: 13 residues. CDR3 loop: CASIGYGLYEQYF. DNA of the CDR3: TGTGCCAGCATAGGGTACGGACTGTACGAGCAGTACTTC.

J is TRBJ2-1 and V is TRBV19, with TRBD2 matching over 7 bases. Trimming at V came to 4 bases and at J to 9 bases, leaving 0 bases not matched to a gene. The CDR3 loop spans 11 amino acids. Germline values: CDR1 LNHDA, CDR2 SQIVND (reference sequence). The chain's CDR3 is CASSSGSEQFF. The DNA for the CDR3 is TGTGCCAGTAGTAGCGGGAGTGAGCAGTTCTTC.

This sequence joins TRBV18 and TRBJ1-2, with TRBD1 identical over 7 bases. With 6 bases clipped from V and 8 bases from J, the junction kept 12 bases outside the gene matches. This CDR3 contains 14 residues. In germline, CDR1 is KGHSH, CDR2 LQKENI. CDR3 residues: CASSPGRGLQGYTF. The CDR3 coding sequence is TGTGCCAGCTCCCCCGGCAGGGGGTTACAGGGCTACACCTTC.